This T cell receptor (beta chain) was sequenced for a study of shared clonotypes between healthy human individuals. Study outcomes and limitations: The study found roughly 5% of naive CD4 clonotypes shared across a handful of donors.

Of note for this clone: The antigen is not known.

Sequencing used immunoSEQ multiplex PCR; TCRdb keeps in-frame clones, though not all of them. The sample contains a few million clones, over 85% of which appear only once. There were no recent acute infections or vaccinations among the donors, who were healthy HIV-negative adults. V gave up 6 bases and J gave up 7 bases; unmatched junction bases: 18. Germline CDR1 and CDR2: LNHDA and SQIVND (reference sequence). The CDR3 length is 17 residues. The material sequenced was naive CD4+ T cells sorted from blood. Stated subset: CD45RA+ positively selected. The chain is built from TRBV19 and TRBJ1-1; 9 bases are shared with TRBD1. The clonotype originates from a man aged 18 to 35 in good health. CDR3 bases: TGTGCCAGTAGGCCCGGAGAGCTTGGACAGGGGAAGGGTGAAGCTTTCTTT. Translation gives CASRPGELGQGKGEAFF.